This TCR beta chain was identified during a study of technical replicates of blood from four donors. This CDR3 contains 13 residues. Germline V CDR1 and CDR2: SGHAT, FQNNGV. The V and J ends lost 4 bases and 1 base respectively, with 8 bases between them. The repertoire was sequenced with immunoSEQ multiplex PCR; TCRdb's copy has only in-frame clones and lacks some. The sample records tens of thousands of clones, 90% to 95% being singletons. The sequenced sample was T cells isolated from PBMCs. This clonotype originated in a human donor in good health. The chain is built from TRBV11-2 and TRBJ2-7, with TRBD1 as a possible D gene (5 bases). This chain's CDR3 is CASSSKGSYEQYF. In DNA, the CDR3 is TGTGCCAGCAGCTCGAAGGGGTCCTACGAGCAGTACTTC.